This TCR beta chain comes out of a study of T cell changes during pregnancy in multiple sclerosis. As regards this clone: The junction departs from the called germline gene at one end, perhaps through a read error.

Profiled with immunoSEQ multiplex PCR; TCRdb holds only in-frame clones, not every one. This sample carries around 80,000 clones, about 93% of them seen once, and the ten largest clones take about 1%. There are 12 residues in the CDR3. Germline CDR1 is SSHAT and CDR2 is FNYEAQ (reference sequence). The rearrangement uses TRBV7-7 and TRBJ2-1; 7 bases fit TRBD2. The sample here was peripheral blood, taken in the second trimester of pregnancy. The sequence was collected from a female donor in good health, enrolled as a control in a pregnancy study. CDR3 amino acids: CASSLERGEQFF. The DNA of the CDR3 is TGTGCTAGCAGCTTAGAGCGGGGTGAGCAGTTCTTC.